The T cell receptor beta chain under discussion was sequenced for a study of technical replicates of blood from a few donors. Assay: immunoSEQ multiplex PCR; the TCRdb copy retains only in-frame clones and omits some. The profile covers some 70,000 clones, with roughly 90% appearing a single time and around 5% taken by the ten largest. CDR3 length: 16 residues. J was trimmed by 3 bases and V by 2 bases; bases with no gene match: 5. Germline CDR1 is SEHNR and CDR2 is FQNEAQ (reference sequence). Sequenced input: PBMCs. This TCR was sampled from a human donor in good health. Some clones in this sample may be carry-over from other donors' samples. The chain has TRBV7-9 and TRBJ2-2, with TRBD1 matching 8 bases. CDR3 residues: CASSLRQGADTGELFF. CDR3 nucleotide sequence: TGTGCCAGCAGCTTAAGGCAGGGGGCGGACACCGGGGAGCTGTTTTTT.